Below, 21 T cell receptor beta chains from the same sample are listed, as sequenced in a study of T cell changes during pregnancy in multiple sclerosis. Assay: immunoSEQ multiplex PCR; the TCRdb copy retains only in-frame clones and omits some. In the table there are about 20,000 clones, about nine tenths of which are singletons. The source was CD8+ T cells from peripheral blood mononuclear cells, collected in the third trimester of pregnancy. These receptors all stem from a female donor in good health, enrolled as a control in a pregnancy study.

J is TRBJ1-5 and V is TRBV4-1; D is unresolved. From germline, CDR1 is MGHRA and CDR2 YSYEKL. Trimming took 1 base from V and 3 from J, leaving 7 bases between them. The CDR3 is 14 residues long. The CDR3 nucleotides are TGCGCCAGCAGCCAAGGGCAGTTCAATCAGCCCCAGCATTTT. This gives the protein CASSQGQFNQPQHF.

The CDR3 DNA follows: TGTGCCAGCAGCCCTTGGACAGGGGGCGAGAATGGGAACACTGAAGCTTTCTTT. This encodes CASSPWTGGENGNTEAFF. The V call is TRBV7-6, the J call TRBJ1-1, with 11 positions matching TRBD1. The V gene end was trimmed by 5 bases and the J gene end by 1 base; junction bases not matched to a gene: 12. CDR1 and CDR2 (germline): SGHVS, FNYEAQ. The CDR3 has 18 residues. Variable domain in full (rest from reference TRBV7-6 and TRBJ1-1): GAGVSQSPRYKVTKRGQDVALRCDPISGHVSLYWYRQALGQGPEFLTYFNYEAQQDKSGLPNDRFSAERPEGSISTLTIQRTEQRDSAMYRCASSPWTGGENGNTEAFFGQGTRLTVV.

The chain has TRBV7-8 and TRBJ2-7, with 11 bases identical to TRBD1. Germline V gene data show CDR1 as SGHVS and CDR2 as FQNEAQ. This CDR3 region has 15 residues. Losses at the gene ends were 4 bases for V and 3 bases for J; bases not matched to a gene: 5. CDR3 residues: CASSSGQGVSYEQYF. The DNA for the CDR3 is TGTGCCAGCAGCTCGGGACAGGGGGTTAGCTACGAGCAGTACTTC.

The chain employs TRBV27 and TRBJ2-7; unclear D gene. The CDR3 runs 12 residues. CDR1 and CDR2 from the germline V gene are MNHEY and SMNVEV (reference sequence). V lost 5 bases and J lost 0, with 5 bases in between. CDR3 amino acids: CASSVNSYEQYF. As DNA, the CDR3 is TGTGCCAGCAGTGTTAACTCCTACGAGCAGTACTTC.

The rearrangement joins TRBV9 to TRBJ2-7; D gene unclear. CDR3 length equals 15 residues. Germline CDR1 SGDLS, CDR2 YYNGEE. With 0 bases removed from V and 2 bases from J, the gap between germline ends came to 12 bases. CDR3 coding DNA: TGTGCCAGCAGCGTAGAAGAGCCGCCGACCTACGAGCAGTACTTC. This encodes CASSVEEPPTYEQYF. The full variable domain, rest sourced from reference TRBV9 and TRBJ2-7, is DSGVTQTPKHLITATGQRVTLRCSPRSGDLSVYWYQQSLDQGLQFLIQYYNGEERAKGNILERFSAQQFPDLHSELNLSSLELGDSALYFCASSVEEPPTYEQYFGPGTRLTVT.

The table lists this clone with a count of one. The J gene is TRBJ1-4, the V gene TRBV28, with D unclear. Trimming pared 5 bases from V and 4 bases from J, leaving 5 bases between. Germline CDR1 is MDHEN and CDR2 is SYDVKM. The CDR3 extends over 12 amino acids. CDR3 region: CASSEFNEKLFF. DNA of the CDR3: TGTGCCAGCAGTGAGTTTAATGAAAAACTGTTTTTT.

The chain joins TRBV7-9 to TRBJ2-7; 8 positions agree with TRBD1. Trimming at V came to 4 bases and at J to 4 bases, leaving 12 bases not matched to a gene. The CDR3 has 16 residues. Germline V gene data show CDR1 as SEHNR and CDR2 as FQNEAQ (reference sequence). The CDR3 DNA follows: TGTGCCAGCAGCTCGAGAAGTCAGGGGGCCGGATACGAGCAGTACTTC. The encoded protein is CASSSRSQGAGYEQYF.

This clone was observed once. This chain uses TRBV27 with TRBJ2-1, with TRBD2 identical over 8 bases. This CDR3 is 13 amino acids long. In germline, CDR1 is MNHEY, CDR2 SMNVEV (reference sequence). V was clipped by 5 bases and J by 6 bases; unmatched bases: 3. CDR3 sequence (DNA): TGTGCCAGCAGTGAGCTAGCGGGCAATGAGCAGTTCTTC. Translation: CASSELAGNEQFF.

The chain links TRBV28 to TRBJ1-2; tentatively, D is TRBD1 (6 bases). Germline V gene lookup returns CDR1 MDHEN and CDR2 SYDVKM. The length of the CDR3 is 14 residues. V was trimmed by 4 bases and J by 8 bases, leaving 17 bases between them. CDR3 amino acids: CASSSRAGASGYTF. The CDR3 bases are TGTGCCAGCAGTTCAAGGGCAGGGGCGAGCGGCTACACCTTC.

DNA of the CDR3: TGTGCCAGCAGCCAAGACCCTAGCGGGAGGTACAATGAGCAGTTCTTC. Protein product: CASSQDPSGRYNEQFF. The chain has TRBV4-2 and TRBJ2-1; TRBD2 matches at 11 bases. The germline V gene has CDR1 LGHNA and CDR2 YNFKEQ. V lost 0 bases to trimming and J lost 4 bases; unmatched junction nucleotides: 2. The CDR3 has 16 amino acids.

V and J are TRBV9 and TRBJ2-1; weak D call: TRBD2 (6 bases). Germline V gives CDR1 SGDLS, CDR2 YYNGEE. V was pared by 3 bases and J by 8 bases, with 12 bases between. The CDR3 loop spans 13 amino acids. The DNA of the CDR3 is TGTGCCAGCAGCGGGGAGGAGTCTTATGAGCAGTTCTTC. Its translation is CASSGEESYEQFF.

This clone was recorded a few times. The chain has TRBV19 and TRBJ2-2; D is unresolved. Germline V gene data show CDR1 as LNHDA and CDR2 as SQIVND (reference sequence). V lost 5 bases to trimming and J lost 7 bases, with 8 bases between them. The length of the CDR3 is 12 residues. The DNA for the CDR3 is TGTGCCAGTAGTTTTAGTGTCGGGGAGCTGTTTTTT. Its protein product is CASSFSVGELFF.

The V call is TRBV11-2, the J call TRBJ2-7; 12 bases are a match to TRBD2. The CDR3 contains 15 residues. The J segment lost 1 base and the V segment lost 4 bases, leaving 2 bases of the junction unmatched. Per the germline V gene, CDR1 is SGHAT and CDR2 is FQNNGV. CDR3 loop: CASSSTSGGSYEQYF. CDR3 DNA: TGTGCCAGCAGCTCCACTAGCGGGGGGTCCTACGAGCAGTACTTC.

The rearrangement links TRBV19 to TRBJ2-7, with 12 bases that match TRBD1. Germline assignment: CDR1 LNHDA and CDR2 SQIVND (reference sequence). This CDR3 has 15 residues. Trimming removed 6 bases from V and 1 base from J; junction bases left unmatched: 4. CDR3 amino acids: CASSPGQGASYEQYF. Here the CDR3 DNA reads TGTGCCAGTAGCCCGGGACAGGGGGCTTCCTACGAGCAGTACTTC.

V gene TRBV19 combines with J gene TRBJ1-2; 12 nucleotides match TRBD1. The CDR3 has 14 residues. Germline CDR1 and CDR2: LNHDA and SQIVND (reference sequence). J was trimmed by 8 bases and V by 2 bases; bases with no gene match: 3. CDR3 nucleotides: TGTGCCAGTAGTATAAGGGACAGGGGGCGCGGCTACACCTTC. As protein: CASSIRDRGRGYTF. Drawing the rest from reference TRBV19 and TRBJ1-2, the complete variable domain is DGGITQSPKYLFRKEGQNVTLSCEQNLNHDAMYWYRQDPGQGLRLIYYSQIVNDFQKGDIAEGYSVSREKKESFPLTVTSAQKNPTAFYLCASSIRDRGRGYTFGSGTRLTVV.

This chain links TRBV7-2 with TRBJ1-5; D might be TRBD1 (6 bases). The CDR3 covers 15 residues. Germline-derived CDR1 and CDR2 are SGHTA and FQGNSA. V gave up 4 bases and J gave up 4 bases, with 14 bases separating them. CDR3 sequence: CASSYRTEENQPQHF. CDR3 in DNA: TGTGCCAGCAGCTATCGGACAGAAGAGAATCAGCCCCAGCATTTT.

This clone was observed a single time. The rearrangement links TRBV19 to TRBJ1-6; no reliable D call. Germline CDR1 is LNHDA and CDR2 is SQIVND (reference sequence). The CDR3 covers 11 residues. V was cut by 8 bases and J by 9 bases, with 8 bases left in between. CDR3 in amino acids: CASGLTSPLHF. The CDR3 DNA reads as TGTGCCAGTGGGCTGACTTCACCCCTCCACTTT.

The chain uses TRBV4-1 and TRBJ1-5; weak D call: TRBD1 (5 bases). V was cut by 3 bases and J by 4 bases, with 13 bases left in between. Germline assignment: CDR1 MGHRA and CDR2 YSYEKL. The CDR3 runs to 15 residues. The CDR3 nucleotides read TGCGCCAGCAGCCAGTTTCCGGGGGGGAATCAGCCCCAGCATTTT. Translation gives CASSQFPGGNQPQHF.

This clone was counted once. The V and J genes are TRBV5-1 and TRBJ2-7; D is perhaps TRBD1 (5 bases). CDR3 length: 14 amino acids. Germline V lookup: CDR1 SGHRS, CDR2 YFSETQ. Trimming removed 5 bases at V and 4 bases at J, with 16 bases between. CDR3 DNA sequence: TGCGCCAGCAGAGGGTCTATGGGGCCTTACGAGCAGTACTTC. Protein sequence: CASRGSMGPYEQYF.

This clone turned up a few times. This rearrangement joins TRBV5-6 to TRBJ2-2, with D possibly TRBD2 on 6 matching bases. This CDR3 is 17 amino acids long. V lost 0 bases, J lost 3 bases, and 15 bases lay in between. CDR1 is SGHDT and CDR2 is YYEEEE in the germline V gene. CDR3 sequence reads: CASSLEVRGVDTGELFF. The CDR3 coding sequence is TGTGCCAGCAGCTTGGAAGTGCGGGGTGTGGACACCGGGGAGCTGTTTTTT.

This clone is a singleton in its sample. The rearrangement joins TRBV5-6 to TRBJ1-5; possible D gene TRBD1, 5 bases. The CDR3 totals 12 residues. V lost 4 bases and J 7 bases, leaving 9 bases between the germline ends. The germline gives CDR1 SGHDT, CDR2 YYEEEE. The CDR3 bases are TGTGCCAGCAGCCGTACAGGCCAGCCCCAGCATTTT. Encoded protein: CASSRTGQPQHF.